This TCR beta chain was documented in a study of beta chain features in type 1 diabetes. Blood was drawn once from each donor into heparinised tubes. The draws averaged about 110 mL. The isolated RNA, all of it, was reverse transcribed, so expressed TCRB transcripts were what got sequenced. Measured with immunoSEQ multiplex PCR; TCRdb has only the in-frame clones, and not every one. In the table there are fewer than 150,000 clones, roughly 7.2% of which are singletons. The CDR3 loop spans 13 amino acids. V was pared by 1 base and J by 5 bases, with 8 bases between. Germline-derived CDR1 and CDR2 are GTSNPN and SVGIG (reference sequence).

The gene calls are TRBV30 and TRBJ2-2; perhaps TRBD1 as D (5 bases). The sample consisted of central memory CD4+ T cells from blood. This receptor was obtained from a woman aged 25 to 45 in good health. The CDR3, as DNA: TGTGCCTGGAGTGAGGGGAATACCGGGGAGCTGTTTTTT. It is translated as CAWSEGNTGELFF.